Listed below are T cell receptor beta chains from one sample, sequenced in a study of early T cells in non-severe SARS-CoV-2 infection. TCRdb processed the 5' RACE reads anew with MiXCR; each CDR3 protein has one entry. The top ten clones hold more than 8.5% of a sample with roughly 55,000 distinct CDR3 sequences, under 14% of them seen once. Sequenced material: whole blood. The receptors were gathered from an adult who was a healthcare worker with PCR-confirmed SARS-CoV-2 infection or an uninfected control (not recorded which). Each CDR3 is given with its conserved first and last residue. Each record gives: clone size, V gene, CDR3 protein. Part of the rows lack a size; the others show once, few, many or a class for expanded clones.

abundance: .; v_gene: TRBV6-1; CDR3aa: CASSTQGTGGNEQYF
abundance: .; v_gene: TRBV6-6; CDR3aa: CASSYSIASGVTYEQYF
abundance: many; v_gene: TRBV28; CDR3aa: CASSLGTGLTDTQYF
abundance: .; v_gene: TRBV2; CDR3aa: CASTWDGSSGANVLTF
abundance: .; v_gene: TRBV25-1; CDR3aa: CASSEPTLQFF
abundance: .; v_gene: TRBV9; CDR3aa: CASSSGISGNTIYF
abundance: .; v_gene: TRBV18; CDR3aa: CASSPLDRGTEAFF
abundance: .; v_gene: TRBV28; CDR3aa: CASSSQGLAGPSSYNEQFF
abundance: .; v_gene: TRBV27; CDR3aa: CASGRGQGRSPLHF
abundance: many; v_gene: TRBV28; CDR3aa: CASSPLGMYGYTF
abundance: few; v_gene: TRBV20-1; CDR3aa: CSAITGASGNTIYF
abundance: .; v_gene: TRBV28; CDR3aa: CASSSSRPYEQYF
abundance: few; v_gene: TRBV28; CDR3aa: CASSLFPGQGERQPQHF
abundance: many; v_gene: TRBV5-1; CDR3aa: CASSLERAYNEQFF
abundance: many; v_gene: TRBV9; CDR3aa: CASSVVAAKNQPQHF
abundance: .; v_gene: TRBV28; CDR3aa: CASSLSTEAFF
abundance: .; v_gene: TRBV7-9; CDR3aa: CASSFSTSSYEQYF
abundance: .; v_gene: TRBV10-3; CDR3aa: CAISDGQGDIKAFF
abundance: .; v_gene: TRBV18; CDR3aa: CASSPPGQVKNYGYTF
abundance: few; v_gene: TRBV20-1; CDR3aa: CSARDQRQGNTGELFF
abundance: .; v_gene: TRBV30; CDR3aa: CASASDTQYF
abundance: many; v_gene: TRBV28; CDR3aa: CASSFQDGTSGNTIYF
abundance: many; v_gene: TRBV29-1; CDR3aa: CSVPQVTGELFF
abundance: many; v_gene: TRBV27; CDR3aa: CASSLRGDEKLFF
abundance: many; v_gene: TRBV7-2; CDR3aa: CATGSTSLGQYF
abundance: many; v_gene: TRBV7-3; CDR3aa: CASGREGSTDTQYF
abundance: few; v_gene: TRBV27; CDR3aa: CASSGGAAGAMRNEQFF
abundance: .; v_gene: TRBV7-8; CDR3aa: CASSPRSGTGGRDTQYF
abundance: few; v_gene: TRBV28; CDR3aa: CASTSTNEQFF
abundance: few; v_gene: TRBV25-1; CDR3aa: CASSEYAGGSYEQYF
abundance: .; v_gene: TRBV7-2; CDR3aa: CASSSGQDYTF
abundance: many; v_gene: TRBV2; CDR3aa: CASRGTWTSGTDTQYF
abundance: few; v_gene: TRBV2; CDR3aa: CASSLRIGTGEKLFF
abundance: many; v_gene: TRBV20-1; CDR3aa: CRLGGLNTEAFF
abundance: few; v_gene: TRBV2; CDR3aa: CASSGGWRSTDTQYF
abundance: .; v_gene: TRBV3-1; CDR3aa: CASSPLTVAYNEQFF
abundance: few; v_gene: TRBV9; CDR3aa: CASSVRSSSGNTIYF
abundance: many; v_gene: TRBV9; CDR3aa: CASSLSGGHYGYTF
abundance: few; v_gene: TRBV12-3/TRBV12-4; CDR3aa: CASSLKYSDTQYF
abundance: many; v_gene: TRBV27; CDR3aa: CASSARTGGVEQYF
abundance: .; v_gene: TRBV10-3; CDR3aa: CAISSGTATSGNYNEQFF
abundance: .; v_gene: TRBV5-4; CDR3aa: CASSLSASASDTQYF
abundance: .; v_gene: TRBV20-1; CDR3aa: CSASGRSGRKYEQYF
abundance: many; v_gene: TRBV7-2; CDR3aa: CASSLRTATNEKLFF
abundance: few; v_gene: TRBV7-2; CDR3aa: CASSLAPFTDTQYF
abundance: few; v_gene: TRBV29-1; CDR3aa: CSAETGLETQYF
abundance: once; v_gene: TRBV7-9; CDR3aa: CASLGHPNYGYTF
abundance: .; v_gene: TRBV10-1; CDR3aa: CASSESEQVAHEQYF
abundance: .; v_gene: TRBV30; CDR3aa: CAWSVKGSGGELFF
abundance: .; v_gene: TRBV6-2/TRBV6-3; CDR3aa: CASSSPDRGLGDTQYF
abundance: .; v_gene: TRBV5-1; CDR3aa: CASSLGTETYEQYF